This entry describes one T cell receptor (beta chain). The antigen remains undetermined. CDR1 is SNHLY, CDR2 FYNNEI, per germline. The germline V and J ends were trimmed by 9 bases and 7 bases, with 18 bases remaining between them. This CDR3 region has 13 residues. The data were obtained in a study of cytomegalovirus exposure and HLA in healthy donors. The PCR made use of 60 Vbeta and 13 Jbeta primers. Methods used by the authors: The count from a later analysis was about 80 million unique TCR beta chains, around 10 million of them shared. The table came from immunoSEQ multiplex PCR; TCRdb's copy has only in-frame clones and leaves some out. V, J and clone size derive from that table, while D and trimming were established from the DNA sequence. This sample yields approximately 51,000 clones, of which roughly four fifths are seen a single time; 2% to 2.5% belongs to the top ten. Points from the study as a whole: TRBV6-2, TRBV6-3 and other indistinguishable V segments were excluded.

Nominal health characterized the donors when sampled, though unrecorded immune exposures were likely. Specimen: PBMCs. The rearrangement links TRBV2 to TRBJ1-1; the D gene is possibly TRBD1 (5 bases). This clonotype was obtained from a boy between 5 and 17 years old in good health and CMV-seropositive. The CDR3 DNA reads TGTGCCAGTCGTGGAGTGACAGAGCATGAAGCTTTCTTT. Translated: CASRGVTEHEAFF.